One and the same sample provided the 10 T cell receptor beta chains below, sequenced in a study of radiotherapy plus CTLA-4 blockade in lung cancer. Only in-frame clones appear in the TCRdb table, and some are missing; sequencing was by immunoSEQ multiplex PCR. Among about 73,000 clones, roughly 91% were seen once, and the ten largest hold 35% to 50%. The sample was peripheral blood, taken from a patient treated with radiotherapy plus ipilimumab. These receptors came from a human donor with non-small cell lung cancer that progressed on radiotherapy plus ipilimumab.

The chain has TRBV18 and TRBJ1-5; no reliable D call. Trimming cost V 2 bases and J 3 bases, with 11 bases left between them. Per germline, CDR1 KGHSH and CDR2 LQKENI. The CDR3 runs to 15 residues. The DNA of the CDR3 is TGTGCCAGCTCACCAGATCCGGACCCCAATCAGCCCCAGCATTTT. This codes for CASSPDPDPNQPQHF. Combining the CDR3 with reference TRBV18 and TRBJ1-5 gives the whole variable domain NAGVMQNPRHLVRRRGQEARLRCSPMKGHSHVYWYRQLPEEGLKFMVYLQKENIIDESGMPKERFSAEFPKEGPSILRIQQVVRGDSAAYFCASSPDPDPNQPQHFGDGTRLSIL.

The chain carries TRBV18 and TRBJ2-5; 12 bases line up with TRBD1. Trimming cost V 4 bases and J 5 bases; bases outside gene matches: 14. This CDR3 contains 18 residues. The germline V gene has CDR1 KGHSH and CDR2 LQKENI. CDR3 sequence: CASSRRVSGTGGAETQYF. The CDR3 nucleotides read TGTGCCAGCTCACGTCGGGTTTCCGGGACAGGGGGCGCGGAGACCCAGTACTTC.

The rearrangement links TRBV19 to TRBJ1-1; possible D gene TRBD1, 6 bases. CDR1 and CDR2 from the germline V gene are LNHDA and SQIVND (reference sequence). Trimming took 6 bases from V and 0 from J, leaving 14 bases between them. The CDR3 covers 15 residues. Here the CDR3 reads CASRKGQLMNTEAFF. The CDR3 DNA follows: TGTGCCAGTAGAAAGGGACAACTTATGAACACTGAAGCTTTCTTT.

The V and J genes are TRBV20-1 and TRBJ2-1; no firm D call. Germline V gene lookup returns CDR1 DFQATT and CDR2 SNEGSKA (reference sequence). V lost 6 bases and J 5 bases, leaving 8 bases between the germline ends. The CDR3 loop spans 11 amino acids. In nucleotides, the CDR3 is TGCAGTGCCGACGTAGACAATGAGCAGTTCTTC. Translation: CSADVDNEQFF.

The chain links TRBV11-2 to TRBJ2-2; 8 nucleotides match TRBD1. The CDR3 totals 15 residues. Losses at the gene ends were 5 bases for V and 0 bases for J; bases not matched to a gene: 2. In germline, CDR1 is SGHAT, CDR2 FQNNGV. The DNA of the CDR3 is TGTGCCAGCAGCGTGACAGGGGCGAACACCGGGGAGCTGTTTTTT. Amino acids: CASSVTGANTGELFF.

The genes are TRBV5-1 and TRBJ2-1; D unresolved. The CDR3 runs to 19 residues. Germline-derived CDR1 and CDR2 are SGHRS and YFSETQ. With 0 bases removed from V and 0 bases from J, the gap between germline ends came to 19 bases. The CDR3 sequence: CASSLGWNHRTSSYNEQFF. DNA for the CDR3: TGCGCCAGCAGCTTGGGTTGGAACCATCGTACGAGCTCCTACAATGAGCAGTTCTTC.

The chain combines TRBV7-9 with TRBJ2-3; 9 nucleotides match TRBD1. The CDR3 consists of 16 residues. Germline V gene lookup returns CDR1 SEHNR and CDR2 FQNEAQ (reference sequence). V shed 1 base, J shed 1 base, and the junction held 3 bases outside the gene matches. CDR3 sequence: CASSLGGTGRTDTQYF. As DNA, the CDR3 is TGTGCCAGCAGCTTAGGCGGGACAGGGCGCACAGATACGCAGTATTTT.

This clone was seen only a few times. The genes are TRBV15 and TRBJ1-1, with D possibly TRBD1 on 5 matching bases. Germline V lookup: CDR1 LNHNV, CDR2 YYDKDF (reference sequence). This CDR3 spans 13 amino acids. Trimming left V 4 bases short and J 7 bases short, with 13 bases between. The CDR3 DNA sequence: TGTGCCACCAGCACGGGGGTCCCGGGTGAAGCTTTCTTT. This codes for CATSTGVPGEAFF.

This sequence joins TRBV5-1 and TRBJ2-1; the D is unclear. The ends were cut back, 0 bases at V and 0 bases at J, with 10 bases in the middle. There are 16 residues in the CDR3. CDR1 and CDR2 from the germline V gene are SGHRS and YFSETQ. CDR3 region: CASSLDSPSSYNEQFF. The CDR3 nucleotides read TGCGCCAGCAGCTTGGACAGCCCGAGCTCCTACAATGAGCAGTTCTTC.

This sequence joins TRBV5-1 and TRBJ2-3; 7 bases agree with TRBD1. V shed 0 bases, J shed 4 bases, and the junction held 5 bases outside the gene matches. Germline V gene data show CDR1 as SGHRS and CDR2 as YFSETQ. This CDR3 has 15 residues. The CDR3 region is CASSLVQGRSDTQYF. In DNA, the CDR3 is TGCGCCAGCAGCTTGGTACAGGGGCGATCAGATACGCAGTATTTT.